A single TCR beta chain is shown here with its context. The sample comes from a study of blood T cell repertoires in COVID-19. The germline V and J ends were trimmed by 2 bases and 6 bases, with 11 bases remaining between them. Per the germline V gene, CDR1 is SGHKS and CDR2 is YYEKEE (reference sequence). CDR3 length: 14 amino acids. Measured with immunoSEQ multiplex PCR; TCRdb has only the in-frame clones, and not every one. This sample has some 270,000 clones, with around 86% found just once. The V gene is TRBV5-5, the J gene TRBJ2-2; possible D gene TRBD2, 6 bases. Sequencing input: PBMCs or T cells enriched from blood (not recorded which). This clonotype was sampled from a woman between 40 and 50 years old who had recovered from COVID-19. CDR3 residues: CASSFLGGPGELFF. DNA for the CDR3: TGTGCCAGCAGCTTCCTCGGGGGTCCCGGGGAGCTGTTTTTT.